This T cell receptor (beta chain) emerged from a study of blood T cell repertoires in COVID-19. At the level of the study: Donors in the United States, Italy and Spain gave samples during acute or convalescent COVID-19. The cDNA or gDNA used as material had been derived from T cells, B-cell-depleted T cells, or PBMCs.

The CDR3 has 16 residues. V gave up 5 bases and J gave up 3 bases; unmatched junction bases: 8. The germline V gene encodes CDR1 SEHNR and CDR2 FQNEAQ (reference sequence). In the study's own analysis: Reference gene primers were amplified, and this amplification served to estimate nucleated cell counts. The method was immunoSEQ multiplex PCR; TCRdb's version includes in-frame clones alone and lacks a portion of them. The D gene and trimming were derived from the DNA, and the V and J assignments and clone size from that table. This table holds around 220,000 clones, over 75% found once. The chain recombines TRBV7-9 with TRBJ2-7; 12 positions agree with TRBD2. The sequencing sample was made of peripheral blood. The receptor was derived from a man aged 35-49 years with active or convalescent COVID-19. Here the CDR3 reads CASSTTSGRTHYEQYF. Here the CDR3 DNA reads TGTGCCAGCAGCACCACTAGCGGGAGGACACACTACGAGCAGTACTTC.